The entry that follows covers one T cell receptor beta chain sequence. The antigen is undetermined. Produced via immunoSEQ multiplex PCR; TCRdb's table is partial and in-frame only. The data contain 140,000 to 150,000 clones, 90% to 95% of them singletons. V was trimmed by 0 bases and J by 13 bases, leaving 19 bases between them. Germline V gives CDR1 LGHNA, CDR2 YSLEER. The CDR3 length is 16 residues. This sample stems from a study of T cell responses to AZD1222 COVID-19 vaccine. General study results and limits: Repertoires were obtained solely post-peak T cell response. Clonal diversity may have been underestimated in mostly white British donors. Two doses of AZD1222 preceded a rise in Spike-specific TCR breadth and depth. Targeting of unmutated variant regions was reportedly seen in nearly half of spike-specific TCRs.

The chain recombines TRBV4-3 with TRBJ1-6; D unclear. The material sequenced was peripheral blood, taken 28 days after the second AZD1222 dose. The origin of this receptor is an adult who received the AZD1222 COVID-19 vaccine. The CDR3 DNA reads TGCGCCAGCAGCCAAGATGCGGTGCCCCAAAGGTCCCCCCTCCACTTT. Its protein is CASSQDAVPQRSPLHF.